One and the same sample provided the 20 T cell receptor beta chains below, sequenced in a study of early T cells in non-severe SARS-CoV-2 infection. TCRdb used MiXCR to reprocess the 5' RACE reads, holding one entry per CDR3 protein. The sample has roughly 32,000 distinct CDR3 sequences; under 7.5% are singletons. Sequencing input: whole blood. The origin of the receptors is an adult who was a healthcare worker with PCR-confirmed SARS-CoV-2 infection or an uninfected control (not recorded which).

This clonotype was observed at least ten times. The chain has TRBV19 and TRBJ2-6; D unclear. The CDR3 extends over 15 amino acids. CDR1 LNHDA and CDR2 SQIVND come from the germline V gene (reference sequence). Trimming stripped 0 bases from V and 1 base from J, with 4 bases between. The CDR3 here is CASSIEGSGANVLTF. CDR3 in DNA: TGTGCCAGTAGTATAGAGGGATCTGGGGCCAACGTCCTGACTTTC.

This clonotype appeared many times. This rearrangement joins TRBV19 to TRBJ1-2; no clear D. Germline CDR1 and CDR2: LNHDA and SQIVND (reference sequence). The CDR3 sequence is 13 residues long. Trimming took 6 bases from V and 2 from J, leaving 10 bases between them. CDR3 bases: TGTGCCAGTAGGCAGGACGGAAACTATGGCTACACCTTC. Translation gives CASRQDGNYGYTF.

This clonotype has at least ten counts. The chain links TRBV28 to TRBJ2-5, with 8 bases identical to TRBD1. V lost 6 bases and J lost 3; bases outside the gene matches: 9. CDR1 is MDHEN, CDR2 SYDVKM, per germline. The CDR3 is 15 amino acids. The CDR3 spells CASSPARTGKETQYF. In DNA form, the CDR3 reads TGTGCCAGCAGCCCCGCCCGGACAGGGAAAGAGACCCAGTACTTC.

This sequence joins TRBV11-2 and TRBJ2-2; D is possibly TRBD1 (7 bases). The CDR3 totals 16 residues. Trimming removed 3 bases from V and 7 bases from J, with 18 bases in between. Germline-derived CDR1 and CDR2 are SGHAT and FQNNGV. CDR3 residues: CASSFRTAQGGGELFF. The CDR3 nucleotides read TGTGCCAGCAGCTTTAGGACCGCTCAGGGGGGCGGGGAGCTGTTTTTT.

This clonotype was observed at least ten times. V usage is TRBV5-6 and J usage is TRBJ2-7; D assignment may be TRBD1 or TRBD2 (5 bases each). The germline V and J ends were trimmed by 4 bases and 1 base, with 15 bases remaining between them. In germline, CDR1 is SGHDT, CDR2 YYEEEE. The CDR3 contains 15 residues. CDR3 DNA sequence: TGTGCCAGCAGCCTTGGGGGAAGTGGATCCTACGAGCAGTACTTC. Amino acid sequence: CASSLGGSGSYEQYF.

The chain combines TRBV12-3 or TRBV12-4 with TRBJ2-7, with a weak D call TRBD1 (6 bases). The length of the CDR3 is 14 residues. Trimming shortened V by 5 bases and J by 0 bases, and 11 bases separated the two germline ends. The CDR3 DNA follows: TGTGCCAGCAGTCCCCAGGGGCCCTCCTACGAGCAGTACTTC. As protein: CASSPQGPSYEQYF.

This clonotype was picked up a small number of times. The rearrangement uses TRBV5-6 and TRBJ1-1; possibly TRBD1 for D (6 bases). The germline V gene has CDR1 SGHDT and CDR2 YYEEEE. This CDR3 contains 14 residues. V gave up 4 bases and J gave up 5 bases, with 15 bases separating them. CDR3: CASSRGQLETEAFF. In nucleotides, the CDR3 is TGTGCCAGCAGCCGTGGACAGCTAGAGACTGAAGCTTTCTTT.

The chain is built from TRBV7-9 and TRBJ2-1; 12 nucleotides match TRBD2. The CDR3 totals 16 residues. CDR1 and CDR2 (germline): SEHNR, FQNEAQ (reference sequence). V lost 6 bases and J lost 4; bases outside the gene matches: 7. The CDR3 protein is CASSRTSGDSYNEQFF. CDR3 sequence (DNA): TGTGCCAGCAGTCGGACTAGCGGGGACAGTTACAATGAGCAGTTCTTC.

This clonotype was observed many times. V usage is TRBV12-3 or TRBV12-4 and J usage is TRBJ1-5; D unresolved. V lost 7 bases, J lost 0 bases, and 7 bases lay in between. This CDR3 is 13 amino acids long. The CDR3, as DNA: TGTGCCAGCAACACACATAGCAATCAGCCCCAGCATTTT. Encoded protein: CASNTHSNQPQHF.

This clonotype has only a few counts. CDR3 nucleotides: TGTGCCAGCAGCCTTCCGGCCCGCTACGAGCAGTACTTC. This encodes CASSLPARYEQYF. The chain employs TRBV11-3 and TRBJ2-7; D is ambiguous. V lost 5 bases and J 3 bases, leaving 11 bases between the germline ends. The CDR3 is 13 amino acids. Per germline, CDR1 SGHNT and CDR2 YENEEA.

The table lists this clonotype with a few counts. This rearrangement joins TRBV20-1 to TRBJ1-2; no reliable D call. V was shortened by 3 bases and J by 1 base, with 9 bases between the two germline ends. CDR3 length: 13 residues. From germline, CDR1 is DFQATT and CDR2 SNEGSKA (reference sequence). DNA of the CDR3: TGCAGTGCTAGGGTGACGAATAACTATGGCTACACCTTC. Encoded protein: CSARVTNNYGYTF.

The sample holds many counts of this clonotype. The V and J genes are TRBV4-3 and TRBJ1-2, with 9 bases identical to TRBD1. V shed 2 bases, J shed 6 bases, and the junction held 1 base outside the gene matches. Looked up from germline, CDR1 is LGHNA and CDR2 is YSLEER. The CDR3 consists of 13 residues. DNA for the CDR3: TGCGCCAGCAGCCAACGGACAGGGGATGGCTACACCTTC. It encodes CASSQRTGDGYTF.

This clonotype was seen at least ten times. CDR3 sequence (DNA): TGTGCCAGCAGCTCCTACACCGGGGAGCTGTTTTTT. Translating gives CASSSYTGELFF. This chain joins TRBV7-8 and TRBJ2-2; D is uncertain. Germline V gene lookup returns CDR1 SGHVS and CDR2 FQNEAQ. Trimming took off 4 bases at V and 3 bases at J, with 3 bases between the two ends. This CDR3 is built from 12 residues.

This clonotype was counted ten times or more. The chain recombines TRBV30 with TRBJ1-1, with TRBD1 identical over 7 bases. Trimming cost V 5 bases and J 5 bases; bases outside gene matches: 17. Germline CDR1 GTSNPN, CDR2 SVGIG (reference sequence). There are 16 residues in the CDR3. The CDR3 DNA reads TGTGCCTGGGGAGGGATACTCTACAGGGGCGGGACTGAAGCTTTCTTT. Residues: CAWGGILYRGGTEAFF. The complete variable domain, with remaining parts taken from reference TRBV30 and TRBJ1-1, reads SQTIHQWPATLVQPVGSPLSLECTVEGTSNPNLYWYRQAAGRGLQLLFYSVGIGQISSEVPQNLSASRPQDRQFILSSKKLLLSDSGFYLCAWGGILYRGGTEAFFGQGTRLTVV.

This clonotype was counted ten times or more. The chain carries TRBV7-3 and TRBJ2-2; 9 bases are a match to TRBD1. Germline assignment: CDR1 SGHTA and CDR2 FQGTGA. The trim removed 1 base at V and 4 bases at J, leaving 7 bases unmatched. This CDR3 is built from 17 residues. The DNA of the CDR3 is TGTGCCAGCAGCTTAAGTCGGGACAGGGCGGCCACCGGGGAGCTGTTTTTT. It translates to CASSLSRDRAATGELFF.

This clonotype showed up many times. CDR3 amino acids: CASTQFTGAGELFF. CDR3 DNA: TGTGCCAGCACCCAATTCACAGGGGCCGGGGAGCTGTTTTTT. This chain joins TRBV12-3 or TRBV12-4 and TRBJ2-2, with 7 bases matching TRBD1. CDR3 length: 14 residues. With 7 bases clipped from V and 6 bases from J, the junction kept 8 bases outside the gene matches.

This clonotype was found many times. This chain uses TRBV20-1 with TRBJ1-6; D not certain. Germline CDR1 reads DFQATT; CDR2 reads SNEGSKA (reference sequence). The CDR3 contains 12 residues. V was pared by 5 bases and J by 7 bases, with 9 bases between. The CDR3 protein is CSAGNLNSPLHF. The CDR3 nucleotides read TGCAGTGCTGGAAATCTCAATTCACCCCTCCACTTT.

This clonotype has just a few counts. J is TRBJ2-2 and V is TRBV9, with D maybe TRBD2 (7 bases). With 6 bases removed from V and 4 bases from J, the gap between germline ends came to 16 bases. The CDR3 runs to 15 residues. The germline CDR1 and CDR2 sequences are SGDLS and YYNGEE. In nucleotides, the CDR3 is TGTGCCAGCAACCCCCTAGGGGGGGCCACCGGGGAGCTGTTTTTT. It translates to CASNPLGGATGELFF.

This clonotype was counted many times. The V gene is TRBV6-2 or TRBV6-3, the J gene TRBJ1-5; a weak D match, TRBD1 (6 bases). Germline values: CDR1 MNHEY, CDR2 SVGEGT. The V gene lost 10 bases and the J gene lost 4 bases, with 20 bases spanning the gap. CDR3 size: 15 residues. As DNA, the CDR3 is TGTGCCACCCGATCTGACAGGCTAAGTAATCAGCCCCAGCATTTT. Translated, it gives CATRSDRLSNQPQHF.

The chain combines TRBV28 with TRBJ2-5, with D unresolved. Germline loops: CDR1 MDHEN, CDR2 SYDVKM. Deletions cut 6 bases from V and 5 bases from J, with 25 bases between. The CDR3 totals 17 residues. The CDR3, as DNA: TGTGCCAGCAGCCACCCTCCGTTCGGCAGGTTTGGGGAGACCCAGTACTTC. The encoded protein is CASSHPPFGRFGETQYF.